This T cell receptor (beta chain) was identified in a study of blood T cell repertoires in COVID-19. Looking at the study overall: COVID-19 samples collected from the United States, Italy and Spain covered acute and convalescent phases.

Original processing notes: Amplification of reference gene primers was used by the study to estimate nucleated cell counts. Only in-frame clones appear in the TCRdb table, and some are missing; sequencing was by immunoSEQ multiplex PCR. The V and J calls and clone size come from that table; D and trimming were worked out from the DNA. The sample comprises roughly 140,000 clones, roughly nine tenths of which are singletons, and about 2.4% rests with the top ten. The junction had 7 bases not matched to a gene; V was cut back by 0 bases and J by 3 bases. Germline loops: CDR1 LNHNV, CDR2 YYDKDF (reference sequence). The CDR3 totals 17 residues.

The rearrangement joins TRBV15 to TRBJ2-1; TRBD2 matches at 8 bases. The sequence was obtained from a woman aged 70 to 79 with acute or convalescent COVID-19. Sequenced: peripheral blood. In nucleotides, the CDR3 is TGTGCCACCAGCAGAGATCTGGCGGGGGGAAACTACAATGAGCAGTTCTTC. Residues: CATSRDLAGGNYNEQFF.